One and the same sample provided the 6 T cell receptor beta chains below, sequenced in a study of a mutant IDH1 vaccine in newly diagnosed glioma. Their antigens remain unidentified. Some clones are missing from TCRdb's copy, which holds only in-frame ones; the method was immunoSEQ multiplex PCR. The sample carries approximately 25,000 clones, roughly 82% recorded once. Time point indicated: week 47, end of study. Each dose of the vaccine consisted of 300 ug of mutant IDH1 20-mer peptide, with topical imiquimod. The starting material was PBMCs, obtained from a glioma patient whose treatment included an IDH1 peptide vaccine. The origin of the receptors is a man in his forties with glioma. Some clones in this sample may be carry-over from other donors' samples.

The J gene is TRBJ2-3, the V gene TRBV19, with 9 bases fitting TRBD2. The CDR3 length is 16 residues. Per the germline V gene, CDR1 is LNHDA and CDR2 is SQIVND (reference sequence). After removal of 0 bases from V and 1 base from J, the junction contained 2 bases not matched to a gene. The CDR3 DNA sequence: TGTGCCAGTAGTATAGATGTAGCGGGGGGCACAGATACGCAGTATTTT. Amino acid sequence: CASSIDVAGGTDTQYF.

The rearrangement uses TRBV10-3 and TRBJ2-2; 13 bases are a match to TRBD2. J was trimmed by 5 bases and V by 2 bases; bases with no gene match: 8. The CDR3 is 18 residues long. Germline V gene data show CDR1 as ENHRY and CDR2 as SYGVKD. CDR3 region: CAISETWTSGGPTGELFF. The DNA of the CDR3 is TGTGCCATCAGTGAGACATGGACTAGCGGGGGCCCGACCGGGGAGCTGTTTTTT.

V usage is TRBV4-2 and J usage is TRBJ1-1; TRBD1 matches 9 bases. The CDR3 spans 14 residues. Germline lookup yields CDR1 LGHNA and CDR2 YNFKEQ. Trimming took 1 base from V and 11 from J; bases not matched to a gene: 8. In DNA form, the CDR3 reads TGTGCCAGCAGCCAAGTGGGGACAGGGTTTTTGGCTTTCTTT. Translated: CASSQVGTGFLAFF.

This clone has just one count. The chain links TRBV4-1 to TRBJ2-7, with 11 nucleotides matching TRBD2. The CDR3 sequence is 19 residues long. The trim removed 0 bases at V and 0 bases at J, leaving 10 bases unmatched. CDR1 and CDR2 (germline): MGHRA, YSYEKL. CDR3 in amino acids: CASSQDKATSGVSSYEQYF. The CDR3 coding sequence is TGCGCCAGCAGCCAAGATAAGGCGACTAGCGGGGTCAGCTCCTACGAGCAGTACTTC.

V and J are TRBV5-4 and TRBJ2-5; D call uncertain. In germline, CDR1 is SGHNT, CDR2 YYREEE (reference sequence). Trimming took 4 bases from V and 5 from J, leaving 9 bases between them. The length of the CDR3 is 12 residues. CDR3 nucleotide sequence: TGTGCCAGCAGCCGTGCTTGGGAGACCCAGTACTTC. Translation: CASSRAWETQYF.

This sequence joins TRBV29-1 and TRBJ2-7; possible D gene TRBD1, 8 bases. Germline lookup yields CDR1 SQVTM and CDR2 ANQGSEA. Between the trimmed V and J ends, which lost 2 bases and 8 bases, there was a span of 19 bases. The CDR3 contains 14 residues. This CDR3 is CSVERSGGGSKQYF. DNA of the CDR3: TGCAGCGTTGAACGGTCAGGGGGCGGGAGCAAGCAGTACTTC.